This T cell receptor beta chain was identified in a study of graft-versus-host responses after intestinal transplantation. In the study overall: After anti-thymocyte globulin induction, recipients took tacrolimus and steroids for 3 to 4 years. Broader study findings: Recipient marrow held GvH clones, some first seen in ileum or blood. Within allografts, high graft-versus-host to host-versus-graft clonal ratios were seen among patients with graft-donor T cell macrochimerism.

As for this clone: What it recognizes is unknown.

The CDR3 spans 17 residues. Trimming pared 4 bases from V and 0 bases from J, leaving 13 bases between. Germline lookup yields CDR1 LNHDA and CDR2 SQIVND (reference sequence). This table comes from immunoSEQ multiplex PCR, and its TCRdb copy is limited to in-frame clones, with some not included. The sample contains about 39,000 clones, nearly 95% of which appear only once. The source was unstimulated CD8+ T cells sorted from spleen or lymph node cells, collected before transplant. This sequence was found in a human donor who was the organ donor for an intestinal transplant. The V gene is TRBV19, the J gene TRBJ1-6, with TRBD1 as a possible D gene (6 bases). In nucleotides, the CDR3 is TGTGCCAGTAGTAAGGACAGCCAAAGCTCCTATAATTCACCCCTCCACTTT. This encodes CASSKDSQSSYNSPLHF. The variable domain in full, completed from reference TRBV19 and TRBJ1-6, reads DGGITQSPKYLFRKEGQNVTLSCEQNLNHDAMYWYRQDPGQGLRLIYYSQIVNDFQKGDIAEGYSVSREKKESFPLTVTSAQKNPTAFYLCASSKDSQSSYNSPLHFGNGTRLTVT.